A single sample gave rise to the 19 T cell receptor beta chains below, sequenced in a study of blood T cell repertoires in COVID-19. The method was immunoSEQ multiplex PCR; TCRdb's version includes in-frame clones alone and lacks a portion of them. The sample lists approximately 77,000 clones; 80% were seen once. Material: peripheral blood. These receptors were obtained from a woman in her seventies with acute or convalescent COVID-19.

The gene calls are TRBV27 and TRBJ2-2, with TRBD1 as a possible D gene (6 bases). Germline CDR1 is MNHEY and CDR2 is SMNVEV (reference sequence). This CDR3 contains 15 residues. V was clipped by 5 bases and J by 5 bases, with 15 bases between them. The CDR3 reads CASSMDRRETGELFF. The CDR3 DNA follows: TGTGCCAGCAGTATGGACAGACGAGAGACCGGGGAGCTGTTTTTT.

The chain carries TRBV4-2 and TRBJ1-4; a possible D gene is TRBD1 (5 bases). The CDR3 is made up of 17 amino acids. The V and J ends lost 5 bases and 0 bases respectively, with 16 bases between them. Germline V gene lookup returns CDR1 LGHNA and CDR2 YNFKEQ. This chain's CDR3 is CASSIYGQGATNEKLFF. CDR3 in DNA: TGTGCCAGCAGCATATACGGGCAGGGTGCAACTAATGAAAAACTGTTTTTT.

This clone has just one count. The chain employs TRBV4-3 and TRBJ2-4; 7 bases agree with TRBD1. CDR1 is LGHNA and CDR2 is YSLEER in the germline V gene. V lost 1 base, J lost 0 bases, and 9 bases stayed unmatched. This CDR3 spans 18 amino acids. The CDR3 region is CASSQGPRGQVAKNIQYF. CDR3 sequence (DNA): TGCGCCAGCAGCCAAGGGCCAAGGGGGCAAGTAGCCAAAAACATTCAGTACTTC.

This clone is labeled as medium-sized. The J gene is TRBJ1-1, the V gene TRBV25-1; 9 bases match TRBD1. Losses at the gene ends were 6 bases for V and 13 bases for J; bases not matched to a gene: 12. The CDR3 is 13 residues long. Germline-derived CDR1 and CDR2 are MGHDK and SYGVNS. CDR3 in DNA: TGTGCCAGCAGGGATACCGGACAGGGGTCCGTTTTCTTT. It encodes CASRDTGQGSVFF.

The chain has TRBV19 and TRBJ1-1, with D possibly being TRBD1 (5 bases). The CDR3 runs 13 residues. Germline V CDR1 and CDR2: LNHDA, SQIVND (reference sequence). V was pared by 8 bases and J by 3 bases, with 13 bases between. The CDR3 here is CASAGKVDTEAFF. CDR3 in DNA: TGTGCCAGTGCAGGGAAAGTGGACACTGAAGCTTTCTTT.

The rearrangement links TRBV12-3 or TRBV12-4 to TRBJ2-2, with TRBD1 identical over 8 bases. V gave up 10 bases and J gave up 2 bases; unmatched junction bases: 3. The CDR3 has 13 amino acids. The CDR3 loop is CAIGQGNTGELFF. DNA of the CDR3: TGTGCCATTGGACAGGGCAACACCGGGGAGCTGTTTTTT.

This clone was observed a handful of times. J is TRBJ1-5 and V is TRBV4-2; no firm D call. V was shortened by 0 bases and J by 2 bases, with 8 bases between the two germline ends. The CDR3 extends over 15 amino acids. The germline CDR1 and CDR2 sequences are LGHNA and YNFKEQ. The CDR3 DNA follows: TGTGCCAGCAGCCAAGATATCTTCGGCAATCAGCCCCAGCATTTT. Its translation is CASSQDIFGNQPQHF.

The J gene is TRBJ2-3, the V gene TRBV2, with 8 bases aligning to TRBD2. In germline, CDR1 is SNHLY, CDR2 FYNNEI. V shed 7 bases and J 2 bases; nucleotides not matched to a gene: 5. The CDR3 spans 14 residues. The CDR3 coding sequence is TGTGCCAGCATAGCGGGGCGGATCACAGATACGCAGTATTTT. This sequence encodes CASIAGRITDTQYF.

The gene calls are TRBV5-1 and TRBJ1-1; perhaps TRBD1 as D (5 bases). Germline V gene lookup returns CDR1 SGHRS and CDR2 YFSETQ. This CDR3 has 14 amino acids. V shed 1 base and J shed 4 bases, with 11 bases lying between them. The CDR3 bases are TGCGCCAGCAGCTTGTATCAGGGTGGCACTGAAGCTTTCTTT. Protein: CASSLYQGGTEAFF. Full variable domain (rest looked up from reference TRBV5-1 and TRBJ1-1): KAGVTQTPRYLIKTRGQQVTLSCSPISGHRSVSWYQQTPGQGLQFLFEYFSETQRNKGNFPGRFSGRQFSNSRSEMNVSTLELGDSALYLCASSLYQGGTEAFFGQGTRLTVV.

The chain employs TRBV6-5 and TRBJ1-4; 9 positions match TRBD1. Germline CDR1 is MNHEY and CDR2 is SVGAGI. V shed 3 bases and J 7 bases; nucleotides not matched to a gene: 6. CDR3 length equals 15 residues. CDR3 in amino acids: CASSYIGTGSEKLFF. The CDR3 DNA sequence: TGTGCCAGCAGTTATATAGGGACAGGGAGTGAAAAACTGTTTTTT.

This clone has just a few counts. The rearrangement links TRBV5-1 to TRBJ2-1; 9 nucleotides match TRBD2. The CDR3 loop spans 16 amino acids. The germline CDR1 and CDR2 sequences are SGHRS and YFSETQ. Trimming cost V 4 bases and J 4 bases; bases outside gene matches: 9. The CDR3 sequence is CASSLDGGGAYNEQFF. The CDR3 nucleotides are TGCGCCAGCAGCCTGGATGGCGGGGGGGCTTACAATGAGCAGTTCTTC.

V is TRBV11-2 and J is TRBJ2-7; 7 bases fit TRBD2. This CDR3 region has 15 residues. The V and J ends lost 2 bases and 3 bases, in that order; junction bases with no gene match: 7. Germline V gene data show CDR1 as SGHAT and CDR2 as FQNNGV. CDR3 sequence (DNA): TGTGCCAGCAGCTTACGAGCTAGCGGATACTACGAGCAGTACTTC. This codes for CASSLRASGYYEQYF.

The chain combines TRBV3-1 (or the pseudogene TRBV3-2) with TRBJ2-1, with D tentatively TRBD1 (5 bases). The CDR3 sequence is 15 residues long. V shed 5 bases and J shed 2 bases, with 13 bases lying between them. CDR1 and CDR2 (germline): LGHDT, YNNKEL (reference sequence). CDR3 protein: CASSSGLGAYNEQFF. CDR3 nucleotide sequence: TGTGCCAGCAGCTCGGGCCTAGGGGCCTACAATGAGCAGTTCTTC.

This chain connects TRBV7-2 to TRBJ1-1; 7 bases map to TRBD1. The CDR3 is 15 amino acids. Germline assignment: CDR1 SGHTA and CDR2 FQGNSA. V was pared by 4 bases and J by 1 base, with 6 bases of the junction left unmatched. The CDR3 here is CASSYYGTANTEAFF. The CDR3 nucleotides read TGTGCCAGCAGCTACTACGGGACAGCGAACACTGAAGCTTTCTTT.

The rearrangement joins TRBV5-4 to TRBJ1-6; a possible D gene is TRBD1 (5 bases). Germline CDR1 reads SGHNT; CDR2 reads YYREEE (reference sequence). Trimming pared 1 base from V and 2 bases from J, leaving 10 bases between. The CDR3 is made up of 16 amino acids. This CDR3 reads CASSLSGGTYNSPLHF. CDR3 nucleotides: TGTGCCAGCAGCTTGTCGGGGGGAACCTATAATTCACCCCTCCACTTT.

CDR3 in amino acids: CASSYSDIQETQYF. The CDR3 bases are TGTGCCAGCAGTTACTCGGACATTCAAGAGACCCAGTACTTC. The chain joins TRBV6-6 to TRBJ2-5; D might be TRBD1 (5 bases). This CDR3 spans 14 amino acids. Germline assignment: CDR1 MNHNY and CDR2 SVGAGI (reference sequence). V was pared by 0 bases and J by 2 bases, with 7 bases between.

The chain couples TRBV6-2 or TRBV6-3 to TRBJ1-5; D call uncertain. Germline loops: CDR1 MNHEY, CDR2 SVGEGT. The CDR3 has 15 residues. V was shortened by 4 bases and J by 2 bases, with 12 bases between the two germline ends. The CDR3, as DNA: TGTGCCAGCAGTTTCCAGTTTCAGGGCAATCAGCCCCAGCATTTT. It yields the protein CASSFQFQGNQPQHF.

V gene TRBV5-1 combines with J gene TRBJ1-1; D not certain. Germline CDR1 is SGHRS and CDR2 is YFSETQ. V was trimmed by 0 bases and J by 1 base, leaving 4 bases between them. The CDR3 loop spans 13 amino acids. The CDR3 DNA sequence: TGCGCCAGCAGCTTGGCCCGGAACACTGAAGCTTTCTTT. Its translation is CASSLARNTEAFF.

The genes are TRBV3-1 (or the pseudogene TRBV3-2) and TRBJ1-5; no firm D call. V was trimmed by 7 bases and J by 2 bases, leaving 9 bases between them. Per the germline V gene, CDR1 is LGHDT and CDR2 is YNNKEL (reference sequence). The CDR3 has 13 amino acids. Here the CDR3 DNA reads TGTGCCAGCACCCGGGGAGGCAATCAGCCCCAGCATTTT. It encodes CASTRGGNQPQHF.